Following are 24 T cell receptor beta chains from one sample sequenced in a study of blood T cell repertoires in COVID-19. The repertoire was sequenced with immunoSEQ multiplex PCR; TCRdb's copy has only in-frame clones and lacks some. The data hold a few hundred thousand clones, with roughly 91% observed a single time. Material for sequencing was PBMCs or T cells enriched from blood (not recorded which). These receptors were taken from a woman in her late teens or twenties who had recovered from COVID-19.

The chain recombines TRBV15 with TRBJ1-6; no clear D. Germline assignment: CDR1 LNHNV and CDR2 YYDKDF (reference sequence). Trimming shortened V by 0 bases and J by 0 bases, and 12 bases separated the two germline ends. The CDR3 extends over 18 amino acids. Here the CDR3 reads CATSRDLDWSSYNSPLHF. CDR3 in DNA: TGTGCCACCAGCAGAGATCTGGACTGGAGCTCCTATAATTCACCCCTCCACTTT. The entire variable domain, with the rest obtained from reference TRBV15 and TRBJ1-6, is as follows: DAMVIQNPRYQVTQFGKPVTLSCSQTLNHNVMYWYQQKSSQAPKLLFHYYDKDFNNEADTPDNFQSRRPNTSFCFLDIRSPGLGDTAMYLCATSRDLDWSSYNSPLHFGNGTRLTVT.

This clone was counted a few times. The chain has TRBV27 and TRBJ1-6; possible D gene TRBD1, 5 bases. The CDR3 is 14 residues long. V was clipped by 6 bases and J by 7 bases, with 13 bases between them. Per germline, CDR1 MNHEY and CDR2 SMNVEV (reference sequence). Here the CDR3 DNA reads TGTGCCAGCAGCACCGGGGGGACCAATTCACCCCTCCACTTT. Encoded protein: CASSTGGTNSPLHF.

V and J are TRBV2 and TRBJ2-1; no clear D. The length of the CDR3 is 13 residues. Germline CDR1 is SNHLY and CDR2 is FYNNEI. With 8 bases removed from V and 7 bases from J, the gap between germline ends came to 15 bases. CDR3 sequence reads: CASSLGVKNEQFF. The CDR3 DNA reads as TGTGCCAGCTCCCTGGGCGTTAAAAATGAGCAGTTCTTC.

The V call is TRBV19, the J call TRBJ2-7, with D perhaps TRBD1 (6 bases). The CDR3 is 15 amino acids. V lost 3 bases and J lost 2, with 14 bases in between. Germline V CDR1 and CDR2: LNHDA, SQIVND (reference sequence). The CDR3 sequence is CASSISWTATYEQYF. The CDR3, as DNA: TGTGCCAGTAGTATTTCCTGGACAGCCACCTACGAGCAGTACTTC.

The chain couples TRBV19 to TRBJ2-7, with 9 nucleotides matching TRBD2. CDR1 is LNHDA, CDR2 SQIVND, per germline (reference sequence). The ends lost 5 bases at V and 4 bases at J; junction bases unmatched: 3. The CDR3 runs 13 residues. The CDR3 is CASSAGGVYEQYF. The DNA of the CDR3 is TGTGCCAGTAGTGCGGGAGGGGTTTACGAGCAGTACTTC.

The rearrangement links TRBV29-1 to TRBJ2-7, with 7 bases matching TRBD2. The CDR3 spans 14 residues. V shed 2 bases, J shed 1 base, and the junction held 5 bases outside the gene matches. Germline V gene data show CDR1 as SQVTM and CDR2 as ANQGSEA. CDR3 residues: CSVESGTGSYEQYF. The CDR3 nucleotides read TGCAGCGTTGAAAGCGGGACGGGGTCCTACGAGCAGTACTTC.

The CDR3, as DNA: TGCGCCAGCAGTCAATCGTGGGGCACCTCCCTATATAGCAATCAGCCCCAGCATTTT. Residues: CASSQSWGTSLYSNQPQHF. The chain is built from TRBV23-1 and TRBJ1-5; D may be TRBD1 (5 bases). TRBV23-1 falls under the ORF class, with uncertain function. Between the trimmed V and J ends, which lost 0 bases and 0 bases, there was a span of 18 bases. The CDR3 contains 19 residues.

The chain combines TRBV25-1 with TRBJ2-7; no reliable D call. V lost 4 bases, J lost 0 bases, and 4 bases lay in between. The germline gives CDR1 MGHDK, CDR2 SYGVNS. This CDR3 comprises 12 residues. Here the CDR3 reads CASSADSYEQYF. The DNA of the CDR3 is TGTGCCAGCAGTGCAGACTCCTACGAGCAGTACTTC.

A remark on this clone: Germline is not matched at one junction end, which may reflect a read error. J is TRBJ1-1 and V is TRBV6-5; 8 bases line up with TRBD1. CDR1 and CDR2 from the germline V gene are MNHEY and SVGAGI. This CDR3 is built from 13 residues. CDR3 DNA: TGTGCCAGCAGTGACTCCGGGACAGGTGAAGCTTTCTTT. It is translated as CASSDSGTGEAFF.

This rearrangement joins TRBV6-5 to TRBJ1-1; possibly TRBD1 for D (5 bases). The CDR3 has 14 residues. Germline CDR1 is MNHEY and CDR2 is SVGAGI. Trimming removed 0 bases at V and 7 bases at J, with 12 bases between. The CDR3 is CASSYSRGGGEAFF. The CDR3 nucleotides read TGTGCCAGCAGTTACTCACGGGGGGGAGGTGAAGCTTTCTTT.

The rearrangement uses TRBV30 and TRBJ1-5; TRBD1 is a possible D gene (5 bases). The CDR3 length is 14 residues. Trimming took 4 bases from V and 3 from J, leaving 13 bases between them. Germline CDR1 and CDR2: GTSNPN and SVGIG (reference sequence). CDR3 region: CAWNVGGDNQPQHF. CDR3 DNA sequence: TGTGCCTGGAATGTCGGGGGAGACAATCAGCCCCAGCATTTT.

The chain links TRBV6-5 to TRBJ1-1; D ambiguous. Trimming stripped 8 bases from V and 0 bases from J, with 10 bases between. CDR3 length: 13 residues. CDR1 MNHEY and CDR2 SVGAGI come from the germline V gene. CDR3 protein: CASSAGMNTEAFF. CDR3 in DNA: TGTGCCAGCTCCGCGGGTATGAACACTGAAGCTTTCTTT.

This rearrangement joins TRBV9 to TRBJ1-1; D unclear. Germline V lookup: CDR1 SGDLS, CDR2 YYNGEE. With 0 bases removed from V and 0 bases from J, the gap between germline ends came to 6 bases. CDR3 size: 14 residues. Here the CDR3 reads CASSVGTLNTEAFF. The DNA for the CDR3 is TGTGCCAGCAGCGTAGGGACTTTGAACACTGAAGCTTTCTTT.

The chain uses TRBV3-1 (or the pseudogene TRBV3-2) and TRBJ2-5; 8 nucleotides line up with TRBD1. The junction had 6 bases not matched to a gene; V was cut back by 2 bases and J by 4 bases. In germline, CDR1 is LGHDT, CDR2 YNNKEL (reference sequence). The CDR3 is 15 residues long. CDR3 residues: CASSQPRTGLETQYF. The CDR3, as DNA: TGTGCCAGCAGCCAACCGAGGACAGGGTTAGAGACCCAGTACTTC.

This chain joins TRBV3-1 (or the pseudogene TRBV3-2) and TRBJ2-1; no reliable D call. Germline-derived CDR1 and CDR2 are LGHDT and YNNKEL (reference sequence). V lost 0 bases and J lost 1, with 10 bases in between. The CDR3 covers 16 residues. The CDR3 sequence is CASSQERLSSYNEQFF. Here the CDR3 DNA reads TGTGCCAGCAGCCAAGAAAGACTGAGTTCCTACAATGAGCAGTTCTTC.

V gene TRBV6-4 combines with J gene TRBJ2-7; D possibly corresponds to TRBD1 (6 bases). Germline V gene data show CDR1 as MRHNA and CDR2 as SNTAGT. V was shortened by 4 bases and J by 3 bases, with 10 bases between the two germline ends. The CDR3 extends over 13 amino acids. The CDR3, as DNA: TGTGCCAGCAGTGTAGGCAGGGGCTACGAGCAGTACTTC. Encoded protein: CASSVGRGYEQYF.

The chain is built from TRBV6-5 and TRBJ1-3; D possibly corresponds to TRBD1 (6 bases). With 0 bases removed from V and 0 bases from J, the gap between germline ends came to 9 bases. Germline CDR1 and CDR2: MNHEY and SVGAGI. The CDR3 is made up of 16 amino acids. CDR3 sequence: CASSYSRGGSGNTIYF. CDR3 DNA: TGTGCCAGCAGTTACTCACGAGGGGGCTCTGGAAACACCATATATTTT.

The chain carries TRBV10-3 and TRBJ2-3; TRBD1 agrees at 8 bases. Germline V lookup: CDR1 ENHRY, CDR2 SYGVKD. V lost 5 bases and J lost 0; bases outside the gene matches: 10. CDR3 length: 17 residues. CDR3 residues: CAISRTGSVSSTDTQYF. The CDR3 DNA reads TGTGCCATCAGTAGGACAGGGTCGGTCTCAAGCACAGATACGCAGTATTTT.

The J gene is TRBJ2-3, the V gene TRBV4-2; D is unresolved. The germline CDR1 and CDR2 sequences are LGHNA and YNFKEQ. The ends were cut back, 3 bases at V and 5 bases at J, with 6 bases in the middle. The length of the CDR3 is 12 residues. The CDR3 loop is CASSQVRDTQYF. Here the CDR3 DNA reads TGTGCCAGCAGCCAGGTGCGAGATACGCAGTATTTT.

The chain recombines TRBV5-4 with TRBJ1-4; 9 bases map to TRBD1. V was clipped by 4 bases and J by 5 bases; unmatched bases: 6. CDR3 length: 15 residues. Looked up from germline, CDR1 is SGHNT and CDR2 is YYREEE (reference sequence). CDR3 sequence (DNA): TGTGCCAGCAGCCACGGGGACAGGGCAAATGAAAAACTGTTTTTT. It encodes CASSHGDRANEKLFF.

This clone appeared once. The J gene is TRBJ2-1, the V gene TRBV5-1; 10 nucleotides agree with TRBD2. Unmatched junction bases numbered 2, after V lost 3 bases and J lost 2 bases. The germline V gene has CDR1 SGHRS and CDR2 YFSETQ. This CDR3 has 15 residues. Here the CDR3 reads CASSSLAGAYNEQFF. As DNA, the CDR3 is TGCGCCAGCAGCTCCCTAGCGGGGGCCTACAATGAGCAGTTCTTC.

CDR3 nucleotides: TGTGCCAGCAGCCAAGCCGAATTAACAGGTTCGGGGACCCAGTACTTC. It yields the protein CASSQAELTGSGTQYF. J is TRBJ2-5 and V is TRBV3-1 (or the pseudogene TRBV3-2), with D perhaps matching TRBD1 (5 bases). V was shortened by 1 base and J by 7 bases, with 19 bases between the two germline ends. This CDR3 region has 16 residues. Per germline, CDR1 LGHDT and CDR2 YNNKEL (reference sequence).

This clone was seen more than once but under ten times. The J gene is TRBJ1-6, the V gene TRBV9; TRBD1 matches at 8 bases. Germline values: CDR1 SGDLS, CDR2 YYNGEE. The CDR3 is 16 amino acids. Germline trimming cut 3 bases from V and 7 bases from J; bases unmatched to any gene: 9. The CDR3 DNA reads as TGTGCCAGCAGCGCACTGGACAGGGACTGGAATTCACCCCTCCACTTT. Amino acid sequence: CASSALDRDWNSPLHF. The full variable domain, in which reference TRBV9 and TRBJ1-6 provide the parts outside the CDR3, is DSGVTQTPKHLITATGQRVTLRCSPRSGDLSVYWYQQSLDQGLQFLIQYYNGEERAKGNILERFSAQQFPDLHSELNLSSLELGDSALYFCASSALDRDWNSPLHFGNGTRLTVT.

The CDR3 spells CASSLDIRTEAFF. CDR3 nucleotide sequence: TGTGCCAGCAGCTTAGATATTCGGACTGAAGCTTTCTTT. The chain carries TRBV11-2 and TRBJ1-1; D uncertain. V was clipped by 0 bases and J by 5 bases, with 7 bases between them. Germline V lookup: CDR1 SGHAT, CDR2 FQNNGV. This CDR3 spans 13 amino acids.